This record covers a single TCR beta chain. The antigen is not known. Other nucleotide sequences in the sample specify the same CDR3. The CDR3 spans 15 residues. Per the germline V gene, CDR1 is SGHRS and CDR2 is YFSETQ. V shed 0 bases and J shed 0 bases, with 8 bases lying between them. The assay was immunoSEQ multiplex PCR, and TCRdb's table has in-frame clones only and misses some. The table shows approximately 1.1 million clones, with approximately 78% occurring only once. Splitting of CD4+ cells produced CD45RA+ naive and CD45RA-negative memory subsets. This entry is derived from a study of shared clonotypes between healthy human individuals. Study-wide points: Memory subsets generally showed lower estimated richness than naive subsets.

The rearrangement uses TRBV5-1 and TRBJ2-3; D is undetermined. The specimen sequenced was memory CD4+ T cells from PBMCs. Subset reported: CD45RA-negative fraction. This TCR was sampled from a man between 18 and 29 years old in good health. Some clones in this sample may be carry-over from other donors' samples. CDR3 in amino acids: CASSLDGSSTDTQYF. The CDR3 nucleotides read TGCGCCAGCAGCTTGGACGGTTCTAGCACAGATACGCAGTATTTT.